This T cell receptor beta chain was recovered during a study of T cells in Graves' hyperthyroidism and ophthalmopathy. Study-level findings and limits: Model predictions of ophthalmopathy came a median roughly 6.4 months before onset.

TCR beta CDR3 regions were amplified from RNA transcripts. A set of HTBI primers served as the primers for a first-round RT-PCR of the TCR CDR3. In TCRdb, the multiplex PCR reads were re-called with MiXCR into one record per CDR3 protein. The repertoire has fewer than 450,000 distinct CDR3 sequences, roughly 17% of them found once; the top ten carry around a third. This CDR3 is 14 amino acids long. J was trimmed by 6 bases and V by 4 bases; bases with no gene match: 5. Germline lookup yields CDR1 SGHRS and CDR2 YFSETQ. This clonotype has ten or more counts. Its antigen is undetermined. Sequencing was performed on blood. The TCR was taken from a young woman with Graves' hyperthyroidism that later progressed to Graves' ophthalmopathy. The chain is built from TRBV5-1 and TRBJ2-7; 12 bases align to TRBD1. The CDR3 DNA reads TGCGCCAGCAGCGGGGGGACAGGGGGCCGCGAGCAGTACTTC. Protein sequence: CASSGGTGGREQYF.